One T cell receptor beta chain is described in this entry. The antigen remains undetermined. Germline V gene data show CDR1 as ENHRY and CDR2 as SYGVKD. This CDR3 region has 16 residues. V was pared by 4 bases and J by 6 bases, with 11 bases of the junction left unmatched. Libraries were prepared by immunoSEQ multiplex PCR; TCRdb keeps only in-frame clonotypes and omits some of them. Here the sample spans fewer than 3 million clones, roughly 92% being singletons. The sample is drawn from a study of shared clonotypes between healthy human individuals. Study results and limitations: There were few donors, and this limited the genetic and exposure-history diversity represented.

The TCR comes from a man aged 18 to 30 in good health. Some clones in this sample may be carry-over from other donors' samples. The sample taken for sequencing was naive CD4+ T cells from PBMCs. Subset given: CD45RA+ positively selected. This chain connects TRBV10-3 to TRBJ2-1; 8 bases line up with TRBD1. The CDR3 DNA sequence: TGTGCCATCAGTGTGATGCGTACAGGGGGAAGCAATGAGCAGTTCTTC. Protein sequence: CAISVMRTGGSNEQFF.